These T cell receptor beta chains were read from a single sample in a study of blood T cell repertoires in COVID-19. Clones were sequenced by immunoSEQ multiplex PCR, and TCRdb holds only the in-frame ones, with some missing. The sample consists of about 140,000 clones, 75% to 90% of them appearing once. The sequenced material came from PBMCs or T cells enriched from blood (not recorded which). These receptor sequences come from a man in his 70s who had been exposed to COVID-19. CDR3s include the opening cysteine and the closing phenylalanine or tryptophan.

TRBV18	TRBJ1-5	CASSPQEVGQPQHF
TRBV3-1/TRBV3-2	TRBJ1-1	CASSQGAAVIGAEAFF
TRBV3-1/TRBV3-2	TRBJ2-1	CASSPRTRNYNEQFF
TRBV9	TRBJ1-3	CASSETGNTIYF
TRBV10-2	TRBJ1-1	CASSENRGDTEAFF
TRBV6-2/TRBV6-3	TRBJ2-5	CASSSGTSRETQYF
TRBV6-5	TRBJ2-1	CASRSTSSPGEQFF
TRBV29-1	TRBJ2-1	CSVRGGPGAYNEQFF
TRBV29-1	TRBJ2-1	CSAGTASYNEQFF
TRBV30	TRBJ1-6	CAWTLSGSSSYNSPLHF
TRBV6-2/TRBV6-3	TRBJ1-1	CASSTLTGEAFF
TRBV5-5	TRBJ2-1	CASSPGKKAITEEFF
TRBV13	TRBJ1-3	CASSLPGGSGNTIYF
TRBV12-1	TRBJ1-1	CASSLKTRTGPLRTNTEAFF
TRBV19	TRBJ1-2	CASNSNYGYTF
TRBV11-2	TRBJ2-4	CASSSIQGALAKNIQYF
TRBV7-9	TRBJ2-3	CASSARDLDTDTQYF
TRBV9	TRBJ2-7	CASSVGEGREPTKQYF
TRBV2	TRBJ1-5	CASRYDRQSNQPQHF
TRBV6-1	TRBJ2-5	CASSESDRVQETQYF
TRBV6-5	TRBJ1-6	CASRRDSYNSPLHF
TRBV5-1	TRBJ1-5	CASSEMTGSGQPQHF
TRBV30	TRBJ2-5	CAWRGSGGLQETQYF
TRBV7-6	TRBJ2-1	CASSSQTRGNEQFF
TRBV7-2	TRBJ1-1	CASSLGQGFTEAFF
TRBV7-2	TRBJ2-3	CASSSFGGRGTDTQYF
TRBV6-5	TRBJ1-3	CASSFVTGSGNTIYF
TRBV7-6	TRBJ2-2	CASSLTSGSSRLNTGELFF
TRBV3-1/TRBV3-2	TRBJ2-3	CASSQAPVRVLTDTQYF
TRBV27	TRBJ1-1	CATYENTEAFF
TRBV10-3	TRBJ1-2	CAISGGSIYGYTF
TRBV21-1	TRBJ2-1	CASSKDRLAGEQFF
TRBV28	TRBJ2-3	CASSSPKAGGTDTQYF
TRBV19	TRBJ1-1	CASSNTGVGDTEAFF
TRBV7-2	TRBJ2-5	CASSPLPGTLETQYF
TRBV19	TRBJ1-5	CASREGFWRASNQPQHF
TRBV5-6	TRBJ1-1	CASSLGRRGTEAFF
TRBV6-2/TRBV6-3	TRBJ2-7	CASSYLSSYEQYF
TRBV9	TRBJ2-5	CASSVGPVGETQYF
TRBV4-1	TRBJ2-7	CASSHVTGGYEQYF
TRBV5-1	TRBJ2-7	CASRLGQGASYEQYF
TRBV6-5	TRBJ1-5	CASNYDRGGNQPQHF
TRBV13	TRBJ2-3	CASSPRGGSTDTQYF
TRBV4-1	TRBJ2-7	CASSLLLAGGPYEQYF
TRBV5-8	TRBJ1-4	CASSLGQGNEKLFF
TRBV11-2	TRBJ1-2	CASRSIYRDSRNYGYTF
TRBV28	TRBJ2-7	CASSSSREQYF
TRBV4-3	TRBJ1-4	CASSQDVGGGPNEKLFF
TRBV30	TRBJ1-6	CAWSVRTGSSPLHF